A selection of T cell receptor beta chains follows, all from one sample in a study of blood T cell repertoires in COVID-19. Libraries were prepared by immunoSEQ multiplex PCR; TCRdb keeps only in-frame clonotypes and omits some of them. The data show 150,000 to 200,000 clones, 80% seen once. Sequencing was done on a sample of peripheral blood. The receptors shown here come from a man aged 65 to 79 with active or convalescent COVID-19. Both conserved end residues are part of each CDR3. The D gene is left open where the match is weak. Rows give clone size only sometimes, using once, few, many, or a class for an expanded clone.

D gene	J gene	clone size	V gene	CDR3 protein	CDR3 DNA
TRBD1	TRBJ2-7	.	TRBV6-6	CASIRGTGEYEQYF	TGTGCCAGCATCAGAGGGACAGGGGAGTACGAGCAGTACTTC
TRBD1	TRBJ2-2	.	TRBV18	CASSPTGSNTGELFF	TGTGCCAGCTCACCGACAGGGTCTAACACCGGGGAGCTGTTTTTT
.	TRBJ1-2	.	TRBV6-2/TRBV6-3	CASSYDSPVGYGYTF	TGTGCCAGCAGTTACGACAGCCCGGTGGGCTATGGCTACACCTTC
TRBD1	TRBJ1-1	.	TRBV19	CASSAGQGWTEAFF	TGTGCCAGTAGTGCAGGACAGGGGTGGACTGAAGCTTTCTTT
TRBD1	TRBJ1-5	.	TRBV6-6	CASRDGQGNQPQHF	TGTGCCAGCAGGGACGGACAGGGGAATCAGCCCCAGCATTTT
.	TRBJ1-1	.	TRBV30	CAWARDFSAFF	TGTGCCTGGGCTCGGGACTTTAGTGCTTTCTTT
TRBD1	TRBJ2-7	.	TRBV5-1	CASSLVAGGGSYEQYF	TGCGCCAGCAGCTTGGTGGCAGGGGGCGGCTCCTACGAGCAGTACTTC
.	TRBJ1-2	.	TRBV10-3	CAISESDRNYGYTF	TGTGCCATCAGTGAGTCGGACAGAAACTATGGCTACACCTTC
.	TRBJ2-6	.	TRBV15	CATSSFSGANVLTF	TGTGCCACCAGCTCCTTCTCTGGGGCCAACGTCCTGACTTTC
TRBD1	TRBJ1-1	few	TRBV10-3	CATGTGENTEAFF	TGTGCCACCGGGACAGGGGAGAACACTGAAGCTTTCTTT
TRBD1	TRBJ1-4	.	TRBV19	CASSSTGGAEKLFF	TGTGCCAGTAGTTCGACAGGGGGGGCTGAAAAACTGTTTTTT
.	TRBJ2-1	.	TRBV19	CASSRGLAIGEQFF	TGTGCCAGTAGTAGGGGTCTAGCGATCGGTGAGCAGTTCTTC
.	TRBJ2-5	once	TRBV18	CASSPSGETQYF	TGTGCCAGCTCACCTTCAGGAGAGACCCAGTACTTC
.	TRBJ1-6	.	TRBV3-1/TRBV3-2	CASSQVGRGNSPLHF	TGTGCCAGCAGCCAAGTTGGTAGGGGGAATTCACCCCTCCACTTT
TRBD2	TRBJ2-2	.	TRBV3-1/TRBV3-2	CASSQEAGGDTGELFF	TGTGCCAGCAGCCAAGAAGCGGGGGGGGACACCGGGGAGCTGTTTTTT
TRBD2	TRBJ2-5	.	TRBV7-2	CASSQAGYQETQYF	TGTGCCAGCAGCCAAGCGGGGTACCAAGAGACCCAGTACTTC
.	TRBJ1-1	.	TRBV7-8	CATQDYREYTEAFF	TGTGCCACCCAAGACTACAGGGAGTACACTGAAGCTTTCTTT
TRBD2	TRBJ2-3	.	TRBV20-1	CSASRLAGRDTQYF	TGCAGTGCTAGTAGGTTAGCGGGAAGAGATACGCAGTATTTT
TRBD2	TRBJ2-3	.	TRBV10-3	CAIRTSGRALDTQYF	TGTGCCATCAGGACTAGCGGGAGGGCCTTAGATACGCAGTATTTT
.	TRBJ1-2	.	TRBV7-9	CASSLDGSLPYGYTF	TGTGCCAGCAGCTTAGACGGTAGCCTGCCTTATGGCTACACCTTC
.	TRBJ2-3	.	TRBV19	CASSNGHLTDTQYF	TGTGCCAGTAGTAACGGACACCTCACAGATACGCAGTATTTT
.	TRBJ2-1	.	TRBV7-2	CASSLGAKNNEQFF	TGTGCCAGCAGCTTAGGGGCCAAGAATAATGAGCAGTTCTTC
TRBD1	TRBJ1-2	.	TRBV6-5	CASSIRGQDYGYTF	TGTGCCAGCAGCATTAGGGGGCAAGACTATGGCTACACCTTC
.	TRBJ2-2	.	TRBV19	CASSPGGVSGELFF	TGTGCCAGTAGTCCCGGCGGGGTGAGCGGGGAGCTGTTTTTT
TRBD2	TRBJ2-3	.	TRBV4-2	CASSPSGGAHTDTQYF	TGTGCCAGCAGCCCTAGCGGGGGGGCTCACACAGATACGCAGTATTTT
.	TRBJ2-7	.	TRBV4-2	CASSQDVGRQDEQYF	TGTGCCAGCAGCCAAGATGTGGGTAGGCAGGACGAGCAGTACTTC
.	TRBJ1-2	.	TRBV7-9	CASSLWVAAAPNYGYTF	TGTGCCAGCAGCTTATGGGTCGCGGCAGCGCCTAACTATGGCTACACCTTC
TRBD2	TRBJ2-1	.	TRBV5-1	CASSLEVAGGGDEQFF	TGCGCCAGCAGCTTGGAAGTAGCGGGAGGGGGCGATGAGCAGTTCTTC
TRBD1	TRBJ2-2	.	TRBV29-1	CSVDRGQGSLLLELKNTGELFF	TGCAGCGTTGATCGGGGACAGGGTTCTTTGTTACTAGAGTTAAAAAACACCGGGGAGCTGTTTTTT
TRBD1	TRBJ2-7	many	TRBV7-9	CASSGDRVEQYF	TGTGCCAGCAGCGGGGACAGGGTCGAGCAGTACTTC
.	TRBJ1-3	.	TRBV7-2	CASSPTSGASGNTIYF	TGTGCCAGCAGCCCAACGTCAGGGGCGTCTGGAAACACCATATATTTT
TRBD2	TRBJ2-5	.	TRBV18	CASSPDGGAETQYF	TGTGCCAGCTCACCGGACGGGGGGGCCGAAACCCAGTACTTC
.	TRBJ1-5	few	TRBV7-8	CASSLARTGFLQPQHF	TGTGCCAGCAGCTTAGCGAGAACAGGGTTCCTTCAGCCCCAGCATTTT
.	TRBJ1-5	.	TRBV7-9	CASSDTGFGNQPQHF	TGTGCCAGCAGCGACACAGGGTTTGGAAATCAGCCCCAGCATTTT
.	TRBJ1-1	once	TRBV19	CASSLQGMENTEAFF	TGTGCCAGTAGTCTCCAGGGGATGGAGAACACTGAAGCTTTCTTT
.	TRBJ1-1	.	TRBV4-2	CASSPMAQRTEAFF	TGTGCCAGCAGCCCAATGGCCCAGAGGACTGAAGCTTTCTTT
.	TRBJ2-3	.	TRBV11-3	CASSLGNFGETDTQYF	TGTGCCAGCAGCTTAGGAAATTTCGGGGAAACAGATACGCAGTATTTT
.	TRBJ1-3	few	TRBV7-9	CASSLQGGGNTIYF	TGTGCCAGCAGCCTGCAGGGAGGAGGAAACACCATATATTTT
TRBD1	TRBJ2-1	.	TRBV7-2	CASSLDYGTGGRNEQFF	TGTGCCAGCAGCTTAGATTACGGGACAGGGGGCCGCAATGAGCAGTTCTTC
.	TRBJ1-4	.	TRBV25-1	CASTTKGGREKLFF	TGTGCCAGCACTACGAAGGGGGGGCGGGAAAAACTGTTTTTT
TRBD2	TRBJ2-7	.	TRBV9	CASSVAPREKGYEQYF	TGTGCCAGCAGCGTAGCTCCGCGGGAGAAAGGCTACGAGCAGTACTTC
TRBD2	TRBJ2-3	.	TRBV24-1	CATSDPRTSADTQYF	TGTGCCACCAGTGATCCTCGGACTAGCGCAGATACGCAGTATTTT
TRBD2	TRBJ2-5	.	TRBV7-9	CASSSGLAGLETQYF	TGTGCCAGCAGCTCCGGACTAGCGGGCTTAGAGACCCAGTACTTC
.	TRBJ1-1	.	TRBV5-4	CASSLWPGIDTEAFF	TGTGCCAGCAGCTTGTGGCCCGGGATCGACACTGAAGCTTTCTTT
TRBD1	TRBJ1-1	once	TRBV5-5	CASSLGTGNTEAFF	TGTGCCAGCAGCCTGGGGACAGGGAACACTGAAGCTTTCTTT
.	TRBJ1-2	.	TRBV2	CASSGGGGGYTF	TGTGCCAGCAGTGGGGGGGGCGGTGGCTACACCTTC
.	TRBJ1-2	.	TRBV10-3	CAIRGQTGYGYTF	TGTGCCATCAGGGGCCAAACAGGGTATGGCTACACCTTC
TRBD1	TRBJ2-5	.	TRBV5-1	CASSPRTGQETQYF	TGCGCCAGCAGCCCCCGGACAGGGCAAGAGACCCAGTACTTC
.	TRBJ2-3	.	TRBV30	CAWTPGLDTDTQYF	TGTGCCTGGACTCCGGGACTTGACACAGATACGCAGTATTTT
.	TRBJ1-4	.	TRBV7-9	CASSPWAGGTNEKLFF	TGTGCCAGCAGCCCTTGGGCGGGGGGGACTAATGAAAAACTGTTTTTT
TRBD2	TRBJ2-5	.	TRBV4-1	CASSRLLAGGRETQYF	TGCGCCAGCAGCCGCCTACTAGCGGGAGGGCGAGAGACCCAGTACTTC
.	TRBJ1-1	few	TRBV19	CASSWERSTEAFF	TGTGCCAGTAGTTGGGAGAGGAGCACTGAAGCTTTCTTT
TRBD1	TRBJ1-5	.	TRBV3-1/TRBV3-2	CASSRQGDQPQHF	TGTGCCAGCAGTCGACAGGGGGATCAGCCCCAGCATTTT
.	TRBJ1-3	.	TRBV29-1	CSVVTTNGNTIYF	TGCAGCGTTGTTACAACTAATGGAAACACCATATATTTT